This T cell receptor beta chain was sequenced during a study of cytomegalovirus exposure and HLA in healthy donors. With 60 Vbeta and 13 Jbeta primers, the PCR was carried out. Clones were sequenced by immunoSEQ multiplex PCR, and TCRdb holds only the in-frame ones, with some missing. The sample carries some 130,000 clones, roughly 10% recorded once. Trimming stripped 2 bases from V and 4 bases from J, with 8 bases between. Per germline, CDR1 MDHEN and CDR2 SYDVKM. The CDR3 totals 13 residues. The sample taken for sequencing was PBMCs. The chain uses TRBV28 and TRBJ1-2; the D is unclear. The source is a man aged 50 to 60 in good health and CMV-seronegative. CDR3 DNA sequence: TGTGCCAGCAGTTTAGTACAGCTCTATGGCTACACCTTC. Translated, it gives CASSLVQLYGYTF.